These T cell receptor beta chains were read from a single sample in a study of T cell changes during pregnancy in multiple sclerosis. The data were produced by immunoSEQ multiplex PCR, yet TCRdb's version contains in-frame clones alone and is incomplete. The table lists 93,000 or so clones, approximately 90% of them singletons. The source material was peripheral blood, sampled before pregnancy. Receptors were obtained from a female donor with multiple sclerosis, enrolled in a pregnancy study. CDR3s include the opening cysteine and the closing phenylalanine or tryptophan. The order of the fields is J gene, V gene, clone size, D gene, CDR3 DNA, CDR3 protein. A D gene is named only where the DNA matches it firmly. Clone size is given for some rows only: seen once, a few or many times, or a class if the clone is expanded.

TRBJ1-2 TRBV7-9 - TRBD1 TGTGCCAGCAGCTCCCCTGGGACAGGGAGAGGCTACACCTTC CASSSPGTGRGYTF
TRBJ1-1 TRBV5-4 - - TGTGCCAGCAGCTTGGGCGAACTGAACACTGAAGCTTTCTTT CASSLGELNTEAFF
TRBJ2-7 TRBV30 - - TGTGCCTGGATGAGCGTAGAGTCCTACGAGCAGTACTTC CAWMSVESYEQYF
TRBJ2-7 TRBV19 few TRBD1 TGTGCCAGTAGAAGACAGGGGTACTACGAGCAGTACTTC CASRRQGYYEQYF
TRBJ1-3 TRBV6-1 - - TGTGCCAGCAGTGTGGACAGCAATATCTCTGGAAACACCATATATTTT CASSVDSNISGNTIYF
TRBJ1-3 TRBV5-4 - TRBD1 TGTGCCAGCAGCTTTCCAGGGGGCGCTGGAAACACCATATATTTT CASSFPGGAGNTIYF
TRBJ2-7 TRBV29-1 - - TGCAGCGTGGCACAGGGACCCTACGAGCAGTACTTC CSVAQGPYEQYF
TRBJ2-7 TRBV2 - TRBD1 TGTGCCAGCTTCGGACAGGGGACCCCCTACGAGCAGTACTTC CASFGQGTPYEQYF
TRBJ2-7 TRBV19 - TRBD2 TGTGCCAGTAGTGTCGGGACTAGCGGGACCTACGAGCAGTACTTC CASSVGTSGTYEQYF
TRBJ2-1 TRBV7-3 - TRBD2 TGTGCCAGCAGCCCACTAGCGGGAGGGCCGGGGAATGAGCAGTTCTTC CASSPLAGGPGNEQFF
TRBJ2-3 TRBV15 - TRBD2 TGTGCCACCAGCAGGACTAGCGAAGGCACAGATACGCAGTATTTT CATSRTSEGTDTQYF
TRBJ2-1 TRBV4-3 - TRBD2 TGCGCCAGCAGCCAAGAGGGTCTAGCGGGCAAATCCTACAATGAGCAGTTCTTC CASSQEGLAGKSYNEQFF
TRBJ2-1 TRBV7-2 - TRBD1 TGTGCCAGCAGCTTGGACAGGGGAGTCGATGAGCAGTTCTTC CASSLDRGVDEQFF
TRBJ2-1 TRBV4-3 - TRBD2 TGCGCCAGCAGCCAAGCGGGACTAGCGGGGGCGAAGACCTACAATGAGCAGTTCTTC CASSQAGLAGAKTYNEQFF
TRBJ2-7 TRBV27 - TRBD1 TGTGCCAGCAGTCTGGGACAGGGGGCGCCTGAGCAGTACTTC CASSLGQGAPEQYF
TRBJ1-1 TRBV19 - TRBD1 TGTGCCAGTAGTACAGGGGGCCAGACTGAAGCTTTCTTT CASSTGGQTEAFF
TRBJ2-3 TRBV14 - - TGTGCCAGCAGTCAAGTAGCGGATACGCAGTATTTT CASSQVADTQYF
TRBJ1-5 TRBV6-1 - TRBD1 TGTGCCAGCTGGGGAGGACAGGGAGGATCCCAGCATTTT CASWGGQGGSQHF
TRBJ2-7 TRBV6-1 - - TGTGCCAGCAGTGAAGTGGGCGGGGGCATCTACGAGCAGTACTTC CASSEVGGGIYEQYF
TRBJ1-1 TRBV6-5 - - TGTGCCAGCAGCCTAAATCGGGGAGGCACTGAAGCTTTCTTT CASSLNRGGTEAFF
TRBJ2-1 TRBV6-5 - - TGTGCCAGCAGTCCGGGACTCCTAGCAGGGGGTGAGCAGTTCTTC CASSPGLLAGGEQFF
TRBJ2-5 TRBV11-1 - - TGTGCCAGCAGCTTAAATGCTCTCGGGGAGACCCAGTACTTC CASSLNALGETQYF
TRBJ2-5 TRBV2 once TRBD1 TGTGCCAGCAGGTGGGAGACAGGGGAAGAGACCCAGTACTTC CASRWETGEETQYF
TRBJ2-2 TRBV7-8 once - TGTGCCAGCAGCTTAGTTTCCGGCACCGGGGAGCTGTTTTTT CASSLVSGTGELFF
TRBJ2-2 TRBV28 - TRBD2 TGTGCCAGCAGTTCAGCGGGGTCGAACACCGGGGAGCTGTTTTTT CASSSAGSNTGELFF
TRBJ2-3 TRBV9 - - TGTGCCAGCACCCTGGGGAGCGGTTCCACAGATACGCAGTATTTT CASTLGSGSTDTQYF
TRBJ1-2 TRBV11-1 - - TGTGCCAGCAGCCAGGGTGGAGCTGGCTACACCTTC CASSQGGAGYTF
TRBJ2-3 TRBV5-4 - - TGTGCCAGCAGCCGGCAGGGGGGTGCAGATACGCAGTATTTT CASSRQGGADTQYF
TRBJ2-7 TRBV10-3 - TRBD2 TGTGCCATCCGTTCCAGCGGGGGGTACTCCTACGAGCAGTACTTC CAIRSSGGYSYEQYF
TRBJ1-1 TRBV9 - TRBD1 TGTGCCAGCAGCATATCGGACAGGGTCTACACTGAAGCTTTCTTT CASSISDRVYTEAFF
TRBJ1-1 TRBV27 - - TGTGCCAGCAGGAAAGGGGGCACTGAAGCTTTCTTT CASRKGGTEAFF
TRBJ2-7 TRBV29-1 - - TGCAGCGTTGTGGTAGCTGGAAACGAGCAGTACTTC CSVVVAGNEQYF
TRBJ1-2 TRBV4-3 - - TGCGCCAGCAGCCAAGCACCCCTCGAACCTGGGAGTGGCTACACCTTC CASSQAPLEPGSGYTF
TRBJ2-5 TRBV11-2 - TRBD2 TGTGCCAGCAGCTTAGATCTGAATAGCGGGGGGGAGACCCAGTACTTC CASSLDLNSGGETQYF
TRBJ1-2 TRBV7-9 - - TGTGCCAGTAGGAGTGCTTCAGGGGACTATGGCTACACCTTC CASRSASGDYGYTF
TRBJ2-2 TRBV5-4 - - TGTGCCAGCAGCTTAGGGCAGGGTGCCACCGGGGAGCTGTTTTTT CASSLGQGATGELFF
TRBJ1-1 TRBV9 few - TGTGCCAGCAGCGTAATGGTGGGGAGTGAAGCTTTCTTT CASSVMVGSEAFF
TRBJ2-2 TRBV4-2 - - TGTGCCAGCAGTCCTTTAGGGAGCGGAAGCGGGGAGCTGTTTTTT CASSPLGSGSGELFF
TRBJ1-5 TRBV27 - - TGTGCCAGCAGCTTTAGACAGGCCCACAATCAGCCCCAGCATTTT CASSFRQAHNQPQHF
TRBJ2-1 TRBV2 - - TGTGCCAGCAATAGCGACTCCTACAATGAGCAGTTCTTC CASNSDSYNEQFF
TRBJ1-5 TRBV19 - - TGTGCCAGTAGTCAGTCAGGGTTCCTCAGGGAGCCCCAGCATTTT CASSQSGFLREPQHF
TRBJ2-5 TRBV27 - TRBD2 TGTGCCAGCAGTTTACGACAGACTAGCGGGAGGGTGTACCAAGAGACCCAGTACTTC CASSLRQTSGRVYQETQYF
TRBJ1-5 TRBV25-1 - - TGTGCCAGCAAAGAATGGGAGGGTCAGCCCCAGCATTTT CASKEWEGQPQHF
TRBJ2-1 TRBV9 - - TGTGCCAGCAGCGTATTCGGGATAAACAATGAGCAGTTCTTC CASSVFGINNEQFF
TRBJ2-3 TRBV28 - - TGTGCCAGCAGTTCCCCGAGCTTCACAGATACGCAGTATTTT CASSSPSFTDTQYF
TRBJ2-1 TRBV4-1 - TRBD1 TGCGCCAGCAGCCAAGTCAACCCAGGGGGCCGAGTATGGAATGAGCAGTTCTTC CASSQVNPGGRVWNEQFF
TRBJ2-1 TRBV4-3 - - TGCGCCAGCAGCCAAGATCTACGGGGAAATGAGCAGTTCTTC CASSQDLRGNEQFF
TRBJ2-2 TRBV10-2 - - TGCGCCAGCAGGGACTCGAACACCGGGGAGCTGTTTTTT CASRDSNTGELFF